A selection of T cell receptor beta chains follows, all from one sample in a study of T-cell reconstitution after alpha-beta-depleted transplantation in children. TCRdb independently ran MiXCR on the PCR reads; one entry per CDR3 protein. This table holds about 980,000 distinct CDR3 sequences, 25% to 30% found once. The sequencing here drew on PBMCs, mostly from graft donor cells, taken 360 days after TCRalphabeta/CD19-depleted stem cell transplant. Receptors were obtained from a boy under two years old who had a stem cell transplant for SCID, so the T cells may come from the graft donor. Each CDR3 is given with its conserved first and last residue. The D gene is left open where the match is weak. Clone size is stated in some rows and not others, as once, few, many or a class when expanded.

TRBJ1-1,TRBV7-9,-,many,13,TGTGCCAGCAGCATAAACACAAACACTGAAGCTTTCTTT,CASSINTNTEAFF
TRBJ2-3,TRBV7-6,-,few,13,TGTGCCAGCAGCCCGCATTACACAGATACGCAGTATTTT,CASSPHYTDTQYF
TRBJ2-3,TRBV6-1,-,once,16,TGTGCCAGCAGTGATCCCGACTTCGTCGCCACAGATACGCAGTATTTT,CASSDPDFVATDTQYF
TRBJ2-3,TRBV12-3/TRBV12-4,-,few,16,TGTGCCAGCAGTTTTCCAGCGCTGGGATTCACAGATACGCAGTATTTT,CASSFPALGFTDTQYF
TRBJ1-4,TRBV20-1,TRBD1,-,13,TGCAGTGCTAGTGACCGACAGGGAGAAAAACTGTTTTTT,CSASDRQGEKLFF
TRBJ2-3,TRBV9,TRBD2,-,15,TGTGCCAGCAGCCCGTCGACTAGCGGGGCAGATACGCAGTATTTT,CASSPSTSGADTQYF
TRBJ2-2,TRBV6-2/TRBV6-3,TRBD1,-,15,TGTGCCAGCAGAAGACAGGGGGCTCACACCGGGGAGCTGTTTTTT,CASRRQGAHTGELFF
TRBJ2-7,TRBV5-5,-,few,17,TGTGCCAGCAGCTTTAGCCCTCGAGCCGGGCGAGAGTACGAGCAGTACTTC,CASSFSPRAGREYEQYF
TRBJ2-1,TRBV29-1,-,few,13,TGCAGCGTTGAACTGATCTCCTACAATGAGCAGTTCTTC,CSVELISYNEQFF
TRBJ2-1,TRBV3-1,TRBD2,-,17,TGTGCCAGCAGCCTAGATTGGACTAGCGGGGGGAGGGATGAGCAGTTCTTC,CASSLDWTSGGRDEQFF
TRBJ1-2,TRBV5-1,TRBD1,few,12,TGCGCCAGCAGTGGGACAGGGGGAGGCTACACCTTC,CASSGTGGGYTF
TRBJ2-1,TRBV6-2/TRBV6-3,-,few,16,TGTGCCAGCAGTCCCCTATGGTGGCGGGGTGACAATGAGCAGTTCTTC,CASSPLWWRGDNEQFF
TRBJ2-7,TRBV7-2,TRBD1,few,15,TGTGCCAGCAGCCTCCACAGGGGGCAAGACTACGAGCAGTACTTC,CASSLHRGQDYEQYF
TRBJ1-1,TRBV5-1,-,-,16,TGCGCCAGCAGCTTATCAGGGCAGACAAAGAACACTGAAGCTTTCTTT,CASSLSGQTKNTEAFF
TRBJ2-5,TRBV20-1,-,-,15,TGCAGTGCAAGGGCGGCCTGGGGAGACCAAGAGACCCAGTACTTC,CSARAAWGDQETQYF
TRBJ2-1,TRBV28,-,few,14,TGTGCCAGCAGCCCTGACGCAGTTTCCAATGAGCAGTTCTTC,CASSPDAVSNEQFF
TRBJ2-3,TRBV4-3,-,few,18,TGCGCCAGCAGCCAAGATCGGGTGGGTGGCGCGCGCACAGATACGCAGTATTTT,CASSQDRVGGARTDTQYF
TRBJ1-2,TRBV6-1,-,-,14,TGTGCCAGCAGGGGGCCCACCATCAAGTATGGCTACACCTTC,CASRGPTIKYGYTF
TRBJ2-3,TRBV7-3,-,-,13,TGTGCCAGCAGCTCCGACGGGGAAGATACGCAGTATTTT,CASSSDGEDTQYF
TRBJ2-1,TRBV7-9,TRBD1,few,14,TGTGCCAGTATCCGGCCGGGACAGGGTATTGAGCAGTTCTTC,CASIRPGQGIEQFF
TRBJ1-3,TRBV20-1,-,few,14,TGCAGTGCCGCTGTAGGAATGTCTGGAAACACCATATATTTT,CSAAVGMSGNTIYF
TRBJ1-2,TRBV28,TRBD1,-,15,TGTGCCAGCAGTTTAGGGGACAGTGAGATCGATGGCTACACCTTC,CASSLGDSEIDGYTF
TRBJ1-1,TRBV5-5,-,few,15,TGTGCCAGCAGCTTGCACGGAGCCGTGAACACTGAAGCTTTCTTT,CASSLHGAVNTEAFF
TRBJ1-5,TRBV6-2/TRBV6-3,TRBD1,-,16,TGTGCCAGCAGTTACACCGGGACAGGGGTTTTCCAGCCCCAGCATTTT,CASSYTGTGVFQPQHF
TRBJ2-7,TRBV24-1,TRBD1,few,14,TGTGCCACCAGTGACCGACGGACAGGGGCCGAGCAGTACTTC,CATSDRRTGAEQYF
TRBJ2-3,TRBV20-1,TRBD1,few,17,TGCAGTGCTAGAGACCTGACAGGGCCGACCTTCACAGATACGCAGTATTTT,CSARDLTGPTFTDTQYF
TRBJ2-7,TRBV18,TRBD2,-,15,TGTGCCAGCTCACCACCTACCGGGAGGGCTTCCGAGCAGTACTTC,CASSPPTGRASEQYF
TRBJ2-2,TRBV4-1,TRBD1,few,16,TGCGCCAGCAGCCTTAAAGGGACAGCTGGGACCGGGGAGCTGTTTTTT,CASSLKGTAGTGELFF
TRBJ2-3,TRBV6-1,TRBD2,many,17,TGTGCCAGCAGTAAGAAAACTAGCGGGGGGAGCACAGATACGCAGTATTTT,CASSKKTSGGSTDTQYF
TRBJ2-3,TRBV5-1,-,many,11,TGCGCCAGCAGTGAACGGGATACGCAGTATTTT,CASSERDTQYF
TRBJ2-7,TRBV4-3,-,few,15,TGCGCCAGCAGCCGGCTTCCGACAGGAAACTACGAGCAGTACTTC,CASSRLPTGNYEQYF
TRBJ1-6,TRBV21-1,-,many,17,TGTGCCAGCAGCAAAGGTGGGCGGTTTGGGGACGATTCACCCCTCCACTTT,CASSKGGRFGDDSPLHF
TRBJ2-7,TRBV19,-,-,17,TGTGCCAGTAGTAGATATTCGGTAGGGGTTTCCTCCTACGAGCAGTACTTC,CASSRYSVGVSSYEQYF
TRBJ2-1,TRBV29-1,TRBD2,-,18,TGCAGCGTTGAAGATCCCGGACTAGCGGGGGTTTCCTACAATGAGCAGTTCTTC,CSVEDPGLAGVSYNEQFF
TRBJ1-2,TRBV29-1,TRBD1,-,15,TGCAGCGTTAAGCGCCAGGGGGCATCCAACTATGGCTACACCTTC,CSVKRQGASNYGYTF
TRBJ2-2,TRBV12-3/TRBV12-4,-,once,15,TGTGCCAGCATCCTGACAGTGGGGGCCACCGGGGAGCTGTTTTTT,CASILTVGATGELFF
TRBJ1-2,TRBV29-1,-,-,13,TGCAGCGTTGGTCGAGGGATCGGCTATGGCTACACCTTC,CSVGRGIGYGYTF
TRBJ1-4,TRBV18,-,-,17,TGTGCCAGCTCACCCCTTCGCGGCGATCAAACTAATGAAAAACTGTTTTTT,CASSPLRGDQTNEKLFF
TRBJ1-1,TRBV5-4,TRBD1,few,15,TGTGCCAGCAGCCCTCGACAGGGGGTGAACACTGAAGCTTTCTTT,CASSPRQGVNTEAFF
TRBJ2-1,TRBV5-1,TRBD2,few,16,TGCGCCAGCAGCACCCAGCGGCTAGCGGGATACAATGAGCAGTTCTTC,CASSTQRLAGYNEQFF
TRBJ2-3,TRBV12-3/TRBV12-4,-,-,17,TGTGCCAGCAGTCTATGGCCATTTGGGGTTAGTCCAGATACGCAGTATTTT,CASSLWPFGVSPDTQYF
TRBJ2-1,TRBV3-1,-,few,15,TGTGCCAGCAGCCATGGGGACTTTCAGGAGGCCGTGGAGTTCTTC,CASSHGDFQEAVEFF
TRBJ2-1,TRBV5-1,TRBD2,-,15,TGCGCCAGCAGCTTGGTGGCGGGGGGGCACACTGAGCAGTTCTTC,CASSLVAGGHTEQFF
TRBJ1-1,TRBV15,-,-,16,TGTGCCACCAGCAGAGATTGGACGGGGCGAAACTCTGAAGCTTTCTTT,CATSRDWTGRNSEAFF
TRBJ1-5,TRBV19,-,-,14,TGTGCCAGTAGCACAGGGTTCACCAATCAGCCCCAGCATTTT,CASSTGFTNQPQHF
TRBJ2-7,TRBV4-1,TRBD1,few,14,TGCGCCAGCAGCCAAACTAACAGGGGTCCCGAGCAGTACTTC,CASSQTNRGPEQYF
TRBJ2-7,TRBV7-9,-,many,12,TGTGCCAGCAGCCCACACCCTTTCTCAACCCCATTC,CASSPHPFSTPF
TRBJ2-7,TRBV28,TRBD1,-,15,TGTGCCAGCAGTGCCACGGGACAGGGCGGGTCCGAGCAGTACTTC,CASSATGQGGSEQYF
TRBJ2-2,TRBV20-1,TRBD1,-,15,TGCAGTGCTAGAGATCGGGCAGGGGGAACCGGGGAGCTGTTTTTT,CSARDRAGGTGELFF
TRBJ2-1,TRBV6-5,TRBD1,-,19,TGTGCCAGCAGTTACTCGACCCCGGACAGGTGGGGGTCCTACAATGAGCAGTTCTTC,CASSYSTPDRWGSYNEQFF
TRBJ2-2,TRBV10-3,-,-,14,TGTGCCATCAGTGAAGGTCCAAACACCGGGGAGCTGTTTTTT,CAISEGPNTGELFF
TRBJ2-1,TRBV20-1,-,-,15,TGCAGTCCTCTTGAATTAGAGGGGGGAAGGAATGAGCAGTTCTTC,CSPLELEGGRNEQFF
TRBJ2-2,TRBV29-1,-,-,14,TGCAGCGTCTCGTGGGCCTATAACACCGGGGAGCTGTTTTTT,CSVSWAYNTGELFF
TRBJ2-3,TRBV11-2,-,few,13,TGTGCCAGCAGCTTGACGGCGGCGGATACGCAGTATTTT,CASSLTAADTQYF
TRBJ2-2,TRBV29-1,-,-,14,TGCAGCGTTAGAAGGCAGGGAAGCACCGGGGAGCTGTTTTTT,CSVRRQGSTGELFF
TRBJ2-5,TRBV12-3/TRBV12-4,-,-,14,TGTGCCAGCACCCGGGGCATACAAACGGGGACCCAGTACTTC,CASTRGIQTGTQYF
TRBJ1-3,TRBV12-3/TRBV12-4,-,-,14,TGTGCCAGCAGCCCCCCAGGGGCTGGAAACACCATATATTTT,CASSPPGAGNTIYF
TRBJ2-7,TRBV4-3,-,-,16,TGCGCCAGCAGCCAAGACTGGGACAAGAACCACTACGAGCAGTACTTC,CASSQDWDKNHYEQYF